This T cell receptor beta chain came from a study of human T cells and chemical hapten exposure. The V gene end was trimmed by 4 bases and the J gene end by 1 base; junction bases not matched to a gene: 12. The CDR3 sequence is 18 residues long. Germline V gene sequence: CDR1 SGHRS, CDR2 YFSETQ. One entry per CDR3 protein results from TCRdb running MiXCR on the RACE reads. The profile covers 97,000 or so distinct CDR3 sequences, with roughly a quarter appearing a single time and about a tenth taken by the ten largest. In its sample, this clonotype was seen a few times. As to time point: patch test 3, about 24 weeks after DPC sensitization. Treatment defined: therapeutic diphenylcyclopropenone sensitization with weekly scalp DPC.

The receptor comes from a man between 40 and 49 years old with alopecia areata. Some clones in this sample may be carry-over from other donors' samples. The sample was whole blood, taken in connection with sensitization to the hapten diphenylcyclopropenone (DPC). The rearrangement uses TRBV5-1 and TRBJ2-3; 10 nucleotides align to TRBD2. CDR3 sequence reads: CASSPSLAGVTRTDTQYF. CDR3 in DNA: TGCGCCAGCAGCCCGTCGCTAGCGGGAGTGACGCGCACAGATACGCAGTATTTT.